Given below is one T cell receptor beta chain in context. Antigen unknown. Trimming took 2 bases from V and 8 from J, leaving 13 bases between them. The V gene's germline CDR1 is MDHEN and CDR2 SYDVKM. The CDR3 consists of 13 residues. This specimen belongs to a study of cytomegalovirus exposure and HLA in healthy donors. 60 Vbeta and 13 Jbeta primers were used in PCR. Assay: immunoSEQ multiplex PCR; the TCRdb copy retains only in-frame clones and omits some. The sample has 160,000 or so clones, roughly 70% seen once. Regarding the study as a whole: The study labeled fewer than 200 TCR beta chains cytomegalovirus-associated. The dataset shows that most TCR sequences were rare, while some public TCRs occurred in many donors. Some highly shared sequence variants likely arose as a pipeline artifact.

J is TRBJ2-7 and V is TRBV28; D is possibly TRBD2 (6 bases). This clonotype was obtained from a woman younger than 45 in good health and CMV-seronegative. Sequenced input: PBMCs. For the CDR3, the DNA is TGTGCCAGCAGTTTAGTCGCGGGAAATCAGCAGTACTTC. Translated: CASSLVAGNQQYF.